One and the same sample provided the 5 T cell receptor beta chains below, sequenced in a study of shared T cell receptors in the human thymus. Only in-frame clones appear in the TCRdb table, and some are missing; sequencing was by immunoSEQ multiplex PCR. This table holds some 700,000 clones, over 75% found once. The same sample was also studied in work on human thymus T cells.

Specimen: thymocytes. The origin of the receptors is a boy in the first two years of life with a congenital heart defect.

The chain couples TRBV9 to TRBJ2-1; 12 bases map to TRBD2. J was trimmed by 2 bases and V by 4 bases; bases with no gene match: 4. This CDR3 spans 16 amino acids. Germline assignment: CDR1 SGDLS and CDR2 YYNGEE. The CDR3 nucleotides are TGTGCCAGCAGCACTCTAGCGGGAGGGCCCTACAATGAGCAGTTCTTC. Encoded protein: CASSTLAGGPYNEQFF.

The rearrangement links TRBV21-1 to TRBJ2-1; the table's D call of TRBD2 was not tested on the DNA. TRBV21-1 has pseudogene status. The CDR3 length is 11 residues. The CDR3 coding sequence is TGTGCCAGCTGTAGCGGGGGTGAGCAGTTCTTC. Translated, it gives CASCSGGEQFF.

The genes are TRBV23-1 and TRBJ2-1; D perhaps matches TRBD1 (5 bases). TRBV23-1 is treated as an ORF (open reading frame) with a function not yet certain. The CDR3 totals 13 residues. V lost 3 bases and J lost 8, with 11 bases in between. The CDR3 nucleotides read TGCGCCAGCAGTCAGAGGACATTTGATGAGCAGTTCTTC. Protein sequence: CASSQRTFDEQFF.

The sample holds one count of this clone. The J gene is TRBJ2-7, the V gene TRBV29-1; 7 bases agree with TRBD1. The J segment lost 2 bases and the V segment lost 7 bases, leaving 8 bases of the junction unmatched. Germline V gene sequence: CDR1 SQVTM, CDR2 ANQGSEA. This CDR3 is built from 13 residues. The CDR3: CSAVQGPPYEQYF. The CDR3 DNA follows: TGCAGCGCTGTACAGGGGCCACCCTACGAGCAGTACTTC.

V and J are TRBV14 and TRBJ2-1; D is perhaps TRBD2 (5 bases). Germline V gene sequence: CDR1 SGHDN, CDR2 FVKESK. Trimming removed 4 bases from V and 6 bases from J, with 13 bases in between. The CDR3 consists of 14 residues. The CDR3 loop reads CASSPTRECNEQFF. The CDR3 DNA reads TGTGCCAGCAGCCCCACGAGGGAATGCAATGAGCAGTTCTTC.